The following is a T cell receptor beta chain sequence with its context. Its antigen is not yet known. No clone much larger than this one lies a single base away; base qualities are absent. Enrolling through a virtual design, the prospective study's participants ranged in age from roughly 18 to 95 years and lived across more than 20 United States geographic areas. Cohort assignment in the prospective study relied on participant-reported clinical history from a screening survey and a study questionnaire. Recovered participants in ImmuneRACE Cohort 3 were defined as having two consecutive negative NP/OP PCR tests, clearance from a healthcare professional, or resolution of symptoms. In the prospective study, whole blood, serum and a nasopharyngeal or oropharyngeal swab were collected from each participant by mobile phlebotomists. Additional blood draws and questionnaires over an approximately 2-month period could optionally be provided by prospective study participants. Blood samples from the prospective study were shipped frozen or at room temperature prior to DNA extraction.

This sample stems from a study of blood T cell repertoires in COVID-19 (dated by TCRdb to about 2020). Study-level background: Samples covering the acute and convalescent phases of COVID-19 were provided by collaborators in the United States, Italy and Spain. Deeply sampled blood TCRbeta repertoires from subjects exposed to, actively infected with, or recovered from COVID-19 were included in the dataset. Where available, HLA class I and class II types were obtained from metadata supplied by the sample provider rather than from assay-based typing. The material from the prospective study consisted of cDNA or gDNA derived from T cells, B-cell-depleted T cells, or PBMCs. The repertoires were released in a freely available public database intended as a resource for research on the immune response to SARS-CoV-2. The samples were drawn from two sources: the first 160 participants of the ongoing ImmuneRACE study, and fewer than 1,500 subjects contributed by 6 global collaborators. A de-identified subject ID, COVID-19 status, age in years and sex were almost always included in the sample metadata. General study outcomes and caveats: The quantity of clinical and demographic metadata differed by source and by participant and was supplied without curation.

TCRbeta CDR3 regions were amplified from genomic DNA by means of the immunoSEQ Assay, a bias-controlled multiplex PCR. As for the original processing: The number of nucleated cells in each sample was estimated from the amplification of reference gene primers within the assay. Sequence reads were collapsed and filtered to measure the absolute abundance of every unique TCRbeta CDR3 rearrangement. For each sample, productive Simpson clonality was calculated as the square root of Simpson's diversity index over productive rearrangements. TCRdb retrieved this table from immuneACCESS and kept in-frame rearrangements only. Not all clones are present; in checked studies, unresolved V genes account for under half, and no reason is known for the remainder. For V, J and clone size, that table is used; D and trimming come from the DNA. The sample data list around 240,000 clones, and 80% to 90% of these were observed just once. The top ten clonotypes cover 1.5% to 2% of the sample.

The CDR3 goes from the cysteine to the phenylalanine over 14 residues. Left in the record is the CDR3 DNA by itself, 42 bases read in frame from the first base. The V end gives up 6 bases and the J end 3 bases, leaving 5 bases in the junction not matched to a gene. CDR1 and CDR2 (SNHLY, FYNNEI) derive from the germline V gene. The sequence derives from a woman in her 50s who had recovered from COVID-19. The chain uses TRBV2 and TRBJ1-1; 9 central nucleotides agree with TRBD1. The material sequenced was PBMCs or T cells enriched from blood (not recorded which). The CDR3 protein is CASRTTGGYTEAFF. The nucleotides are TGTGCCAGCAGAACGACAGGGGGTTACACTGAAGCTTTCTTT. Where the CDR3 stops, the reference TRBV2 and TRBJ1-1 genes take over; the full variable domain is EPEVTQTPSHQVTQMGQEVILRCVPISNHLYFYWYRQILGQKVEFLVSFYNNEISEKSEIFDDQFSVERPDGSNFTLKIRSTKLEDSAMYFCASRTTGGYTEAFFGQGTRLTVV.